In its sample, the clone carrying this T cell receptor beta chain was seen a few times. V lost 5 bases to trimming and J lost 0 bases, with 10 bases between them. Germline lookup yields CDR1 DFQATT and CDR2 SNEGSKA (reference sequence). The CDR3 has 13 amino acids. TCRdb used MiXCR to reprocess the 5' RACE reads, holding one entry per CDR3 protein. The sample lists roughly 53,000 distinct CDR3 sequences; more than 9% were seen once. The sample comes from a study of early T cells in non-severe SARS-CoV-2 infection. Sequencing was done on a sample of whole blood. The sequence derives from an adult who was a healthcare worker with PCR-confirmed SARS-CoV-2 infection or an uninfected control (not recorded which). J is TRBJ1-1 and V is TRBV20-1; D gene ambiguous. The CDR3 reads CSASDRLNTEAFF. The CDR3 nucleotides are TGCAGTGCTTCCGACCGATTGAACACTGAAGCTTTCTTT.